This is a list of T cell receptor beta chains from one sample in a study of blood T cell repertoires in COVID-19. The protocol was immunoSEQ multiplex PCR, while the TCRdb copy is restricted to in-frame clones and leaves out a portion. The sample lists approximately 50,000 clones; over 90% were seen once. Material for sequencing was peripheral blood. The receptors were sampled from a human donor in a cohort sampled during active COVID-19. The CDR3 runs from the conserved cysteine through the conserved F or W.

V: TRBV10-2
J: TRBJ2-3
CDR3: CASRPGLAGGNTQYF

V: TRBV3-1/TRBV3-2
J: TRBJ1-1
CDR3: CASSQLNTEAFF

V: TRBV30
J: TRBJ1-3
CDR3: CAWTTLSGNTIYF

V: TRBV19
J: TRBJ1-5
CDR3: CASSRPGQGDQPQHF

V: TRBV19
J: TRBJ1-2
CDR3: CASSMWGVSGYTF

V: TRBV24-1
J: TRBJ2-1
CDR3: CATSDLLADSSEQFF

V: TRBV11-3
J: TRBJ2-1
CDR3: CASSLEWGSKGPRSEQFF

V: TRBV7-9
J: TRBJ2-1
CDR3: CASSLDPLGGTAYNEQFF

V: TRBV7-6
J: TRBJ2-3
CDR3: CASSVSGRESDTQYF

V: TRBV27
J: TRBJ1-2
CDR3: CASRPGGRNYGYTF

V: TRBV27
J: TRBJ1-2
CDR3: CASSLDRGPYTF

V: TRBV5-1
J: TRBJ2-5
CDR3: CASSWGTGQETQYF

V: TRBV5-4
J: TRBJ1-2
CDR3: CASTSRGRVDEDGYTF

V: TRBV7-6
J: TRBJ2-7
CDR3: CASSGTSYEQYF

V: TRBV4-2
J: TRBJ2-4
CDR3: CASSQGALAGLAKNIQYF

V: TRBV11-2
J: TRBJ1-5
CDR3: CARAPGRNSNQPQHF

V: TRBV7-9
J: TRBJ2-3
CDR3: CASSSAAGGPDTQYF

V: TRBV28
J: TRBJ2-7
CDR3: CASRGTKGDYEQYF

V: TRBV28
J: TRBJ1-1
CDR3: CASRLPGQGGTEAFF

V: TRBV6-2/TRBV6-3
J: TRBJ2-1
CDR3: CASSPGGTTYNEQFF

V: TRBV2
J: TRBJ2-1
CDR3: CASSLLTSSYNEQFF

V: TRBV5-6
J: TRBJ1-5
CDR3: CASSSQGNQPQHF

V: TRBV6-5
J: TRBJ2-7
CDR3: CASSNLLYEQYF

V: TRBV30
J: TRBJ2-5
CDR3: CAYNRGTETQYF

V: TRBV6-5
J: TRBJ2-1
CDR3: CASRMRWTYSNEQFF

V: TRBV25-1
J: TRBJ2-1
CDR3: CASSEREGRGGEQFF

V: TRBV5-8
J: TRBJ2-3
CDR3: CASSIQGLTSTDTQYF

V: TRBV9
J: TRBJ2-3
CDR3: CASSVVAPGETDTQYF

V: TRBV7-2
J: TRBJ2-2
CDR3: CASRTDRGGTGELFF

V: TRBV3-1/TRBV3-2
J: TRBJ2-5
CDR3: CASSHRTGGKETQYF

V: TRBV7-2
J: TRBJ1-2
CDR3: CASSRRTNYGYTF

V: TRBV18
J: TRBJ2-7
CDR3: CASSPFLSGRSYEQYF

V: TRBV27
J: TRBJ2-2
CDR3: CASSFISGELFF

V: TRBV3-1/TRBV3-2
J: TRBJ1-3
CDR3: CASSLHRGYGNTIYF

V: TRBV28
J: TRBJ2-7
CDR3: CASSRQGGIYEQYF

V: TRBV2
J: TRBJ1-1
CDR3: CASSPDAGTEAFF

V: TRBV5-1
J: TRBJ1-2
CDR3: CASSFTLLWSGYGYTF

V: TRBV30
J: TRBJ1-5
CDR3: CAWSSGNEHQPQHF

V: TRBV9
J: TRBJ2-1
CDR3: CASSVADRAYEQFF

V: TRBV14
J: TRBJ1-2
CDR3: CASSQGFGDGYTF

V: TRBV10-3
J: TRBJ2-3
CDR3: CAILSGSDTDTQYF

V: TRBV6-5
J: TRBJ1-1
CDR3: CASSYHLNTEAFF

V: TRBV14
J: TRBJ2-1
CDR3: CASSRRTSGSSYNEQFF

V: TRBV7-8
J: TRBJ2-1
CDR3: CASSWTGRRSSYNEQFF